Below are 25 T cell receptor beta chains sequenced from a single sample in a study of response to subunit inactivated influenza vaccine. Each CDR3 protein gets one entry after TCRdb re-called the RT-PCR reads with MiXCR. In the table there are around 650,000 distinct CDR3 sequences, around 14% of which are singletons. The sample here was PBMCs from blood, taken roughly 13 days after vaccination. All receptors derive from a man between 45 and 60 years old who received an inactivated influenza vaccine.

This clonotype was detected many times. The J gene is TRBJ2-7, the V gene TRBV5-5, with a tentative D call TRBD2 (5 bases). The CDR3 extends over 15 amino acids. The germline V gene encodes CDR1 SGHKS and CDR2 YYEKEE (reference sequence). V lost 3 bases, J lost 0 bases, and 13 bases lay in between. The CDR3 protein is CASSSIMGSSYEQYF. As DNA, the CDR3 is TGTGCCAGCAGCTCGATTATGGGGAGCTCCTACGAGCAGTACTTC. Variable domain in full (rest from reference TRBV5-5 and TRBJ2-7): DAGVTQSPTHLIKTRGQQVTLRCSPISGHKSVSWYQQVLGQGPQFIFQYYEKEERGRGNFPDRFSARQFPNYSSELNVNALLLGDSALYLCASSSIMGSSYEQYFGPGTRLTVT.

V gene TRBV6-5 combines with J gene TRBJ2-5; 14 bases align to TRBD2. V lost 0 bases, J lost 5 bases, and 5 bases stayed unmatched. The CDR3 has 17 amino acids. In germline, CDR1 is MNHEY, CDR2 SVGAGI. CDR3 bases: TGTGCCAGCAGTTACTCGATAGGGACTAGCGGGAGCGAGACCCAGTACTTC. It codes for CASSYSIGTSGSETQYF.

The genes are TRBV7-2 and TRBJ2-7; D may be TRBD2 (5 bases). V lost 4 bases and J lost 2, with 15 bases in between. This CDR3 region has 15 residues. In germline, CDR1 is SGHTA, CDR2 FQGNSA. The CDR3 is CASSSVATTAYEQYF. CDR3 DNA: TGTGCCAGCAGCTCCGTCGCGACTACCGCCTACGAGCAGTACTTC.

This clonotype was detected only a few times. The chain combines TRBV9 with TRBJ2-7, with 11 bases that match TRBD2. This CDR3 comprises 15 residues. CDR1 and CDR2 from the germline V gene are SGDLS and YYNGEE. V lost 2 bases and J lost 5; bases outside the gene matches: 6. The CDR3 DNA reads TGTGCCAGCAGCGTTCGTAGCGGGGGGGGGAACGAGCAGTACTTC. It is translated as CASSVRSGGGNEQYF. Drawing the rest from reference TRBV9 and TRBJ2-7, the complete variable domain is DSGVTQTPKHLITATGQRVTLRCSPRSGDLSVYWYQQSLDQGLQFLIQYYNGEERAKGNILERFSAQQFPDLHSELNLSSLELGDSALYFCASSVRSGGGNEQYFGPGTRLTVT.

J is TRBJ2-1 and V is TRBV5-5, with D possibly matching TRBD1 (6 bases). This CDR3 is 16 amino acids long. Germline assignment: CDR1 SGHKS and CDR2 YYEKEE (reference sequence). V lost 1 base, J lost 2 bases, and 13 bases lay in between. The CDR3 is CASSLNPGVTYNEQFF. For the CDR3, the DNA is TGTGCCAGCAGCTTGAACCCAGGGGTTACCTACAATGAGCAGTTCTTC.

This clonotype showed up just a few times. The chain joins TRBV28 to TRBJ2-2; TRBD1 is a possible D gene (6 bases). Germline V gene lookup returns CDR1 MDHEN and CDR2 SYDVKM. CDR3 length: 16 residues. Trimming took off 6 bases at V and 7 bases at J, with 21 bases between the two ends. CDR3 nucleotides: TGTGCCAGCAGCCTCTCCCGCTACACAGGGAGCGGGGAGCTGTTTTTT. This sequence encodes CASSLSRYTGSGELFF.

The chain combines TRBV4-2 with TRBJ1-1; 8 bases line up with TRBD1. This CDR3 region has 14 residues. V was clipped by 6 bases and J by 5 bases; unmatched bases: 8. The germline V gene has CDR1 LGHNA and CDR2 YNFKEQ. As DNA, the CDR3 is TGTGCCAGCAGGCGGGACAGGCTAGGGACTGAAGCTTTCTTT. It codes for CASRRDRLGTEAFF.

This clonotype was counted a few times. The chain recombines TRBV6-5 with TRBJ1-2; the D is unclear. V dropped 0 bases and J dropped 2 bases, with 4 bases sitting between them. The CDR3 is 13 residues long. CDR1 and CDR2 (germline): MNHEY, SVGAGI. Here the CDR3 DNA reads TGTGCCAGCAGTTACTCAGAGAACTATGGCTACACCTTC. Its protein is CASSYSENYGYTF.

This clonotype was detected a few times. V gene TRBV12-3 or TRBV12-4 combines with J gene TRBJ1-1; D is unclear. The CDR3 runs 14 residues. The V end was cut by 3 bases, the J end by 5 bases, with 13 bases between. The CDR3 here is CASSFPDFWTEAFF. The CDR3 coding sequence is TGTGCCAGCAGTTTCCCGGACTTTTGGACTGAAGCTTTCTTT.

The V call is TRBV10-2, the J call TRBJ1-1; D is ambiguous. The CDR3 consists of 14 residues. In germline, CDR1 is WSHSY, CDR2 SAAADI. Trimming cost V 6 bases and J 2 bases, with 13 bases left between them. The CDR3 spells CASRVGGENTEAFF. The CDR3 region has the DNA TGCGCCAGCAGGGTCGGCGGGGAAAACACTGAAGCTTTCTTT.

This clonotype was counted a few times. This chain uses TRBV5-6 with TRBJ2-7, with D perhaps TRBD1 or TRBD2 (5 bases each). This CDR3 contains 16 residues. The germline V gene has CDR1 SGHDT and CDR2 YYEEEE. V lost 5 bases to trimming and J lost 3 bases, with 21 bases between them. CDR3 sequence (DNA): TGTGCCAGCAGAGGTTCGTATGGGACGATGGGCTACGAGCAGTACTTC. Translation: CASRGSYGTMGYEQYF.

V gene TRBV12-3 or TRBV12-4 combines with J gene TRBJ2-3; D may be TRBD1 (5 bases). V dropped 4 bases and J dropped 4 bases, with 15 bases sitting between them. The CDR3 sequence is 15 residues long. In DNA, the CDR3 is TGTGCCAGCAGTTCCCAGGCAGGGAAGGCAGATACGCAGTATTTT. Translating it yields CASSSQAGKADTQYF.

Only a few counts were recorded for this clonotype. J is TRBJ2-6 and V is TRBV13, with D unresolved. In germline, CDR1 is PRHDT, CDR2 FYEKMQ (reference sequence). Trimming stripped 4 bases from V and 0 bases from J, with 13 bases between. The CDR3 consists of 17 residues. The CDR3 protein is CASSSRLQSSGANVLTF. The CDR3 DNA reads TGTGCCAGCAGCTCCCGACTTCAGTCCTCTGGGGCCAACGTCCTGACTTTC.

This clonotype was seen a handful of times. V is TRBV24-1 and J is TRBJ2-1; D gene unclear. The germline V gene encodes CDR1 KGHDR and CDR2 SFDVKD. V lost 3 bases and J 0 bases, leaving 11 bases between the germline ends. The CDR3 totals 16 residues. The CDR3 nucleotides read TGTGCCACCAGTGATCAACTAAGGAGCTCCTACAATGAGCAGTTCTTC. It encodes CATSDQLRSSYNEQFF.

This clonotype was observed a handful of times. This rearrangement joins TRBV20-1 to TRBJ2-7, with a weak D call TRBD1 (5 bases). Germline V gene lookup returns CDR1 DFQATT and CDR2 SNEGSKA (reference sequence). The CDR3 consists of 14 residues. The germline V and J ends were trimmed by 4 bases and 2 bases, with 15 bases remaining between them. The CDR3 protein is CSATFGRVTYEQYF. DNA of the CDR3: TGCAGTGCTACGTTCGGCAGGGTGACCTACGAGCAGTACTTC.

The chain has TRBV6-1 and TRBJ2-7; 10 positions match TRBD2. The CDR3 runs 14 residues. From germline, CDR1 is MNHNS and CDR2 SASEGT. V shed 6 bases, J shed 3 bases, and the junction held 5 bases outside the gene matches. CDR3 sequence (DNA): TGTGCCAGCAGATCTAGCGGGAGTGTCTACGAGCAGTACTTC. Translation gives CASRSSGSVYEQYF.

This clonotype was found a few times. The rearrangement links TRBV12-3 or TRBV12-4 to TRBJ2-1; no reliable D call. The CDR3 is 11 amino acids. V was cut by 2 bases and J by 8 bases, with 4 bases left in between. For the CDR3, the DNA is TGTGCCAGCAGTTTAACCTATGAGCAGTTCTTC. This gives the protein CASSLTYEQFF.

The chain links TRBV7-2 to TRBJ2-1; D is undetermined. This CDR3 is 13 amino acids long. CDR1 SGHTA and CDR2 FQGNSA come from the germline V gene. V was cut by 3 bases and J by 10 bases, with 13 bases left in between. The CDR3 DNA follows: TGTGCCAGCAGCTTTTTGCGGAGCCACGAGCAGTTCTTC. Its protein is CASSFLRSHEQFF.

This clonotype came up many times. The J gene is TRBJ2-6, the V gene TRBV11-1; TRBD2 matches 7 bases. Trimming removed 5 bases from V and 2 bases from J; junction bases left unmatched: 15. This CDR3 contains 19 residues. Germline CDR1 SGHAT, CDR2 FQDESV (reference sequence). CDR3 region: CASSRTPGLLFTGANVLTF. The CDR3 coding sequence is TGTGCCAGCAGCCGAACCCCGGGACTACTCTTTACTGGGGCCAACGTCCTGACTTTC.

This clonotype came up once. The V and J genes are TRBV6-1 and TRBJ2-6; D ambiguous. V lost 10 bases and J lost 3, with 13 bases in between. CDR1 MNHNS and CDR2 SASEGT come from the germline V gene. The CDR3 spans 14 residues. DNA of the CDR3: TGTGCCATCAGCGAGCTGAATGGGGCCAACGTCCTGACTTTC. This translates into CAISELNGANVLTF.

This chain joins TRBV6-4 and TRBJ2-1; D call uncertain. V lost 0 bases and J 12 bases, leaving 12 bases between the germline ends. CDR3 length: 13 residues. Germline values: CDR1 MRHNA, CDR2 SNTAGT. The CDR3 spells CASSDSISSGQFF. Written as DNA, the CDR3 is TGTGCCAGCAGTGACTCGATCAGCTCCGGGCAGTTCTTC.

The CDR3 DNA sequence: TGTGCCAGCTCACCAAGACAGAAGTTTGACGAGCAGTACTTC. Translation gives CASSPRQKFDEQYF. The chain is built from TRBV18 and TRBJ2-7; D may be TRBD1 (5 bases). CDR3 size: 14 residues. The germline V gene encodes CDR1 KGHSH and CDR2 LQKENI. Trimming left V 2 bases short and J 5 bases short, with 13 bases between.

CDR3 DNA: TGTGCCAGCAGCCAAGGTCCGGGACAGGGACGCCACGAGCAGTACTTC. Its protein product is CASSQGPGQGRHEQYF. The chain carries TRBV14 and TRBJ2-7; 9 bases agree with TRBD1. Germline lookup yields CDR1 SGHDN and CDR2 FVKESK. V lost 1 base and J lost 5; bases outside the gene matches: 9. The CDR3 consists of 16 residues. The whole variable domain, filled in from reference TRBV14 and TRBJ2-7, reads EAGVTQFPSHSVIEKGQTVTLRCDPISGHDNLYWYRRVMGKEIKFLLHFVKESKQDESGMPNNRFLAERTGGTYSTLKVQPAELEDSGVYFCASSQGPGQGRHEQYFGPGTRLTVT.

This clonotype was seen more than once but under ten times. The rearrangement links TRBV7-2 to TRBJ2-5; perhaps TRBD1 as D (5 bases). The CDR3 totals 14 residues. Germline V gene data show CDR1 as SGHTA and CDR2 as FQGNSA. The V end was cut by 0 bases, the J end by 3 bases, with 8 bases between. The CDR3 nucleotides read TGTGCCAGCAGCTTAGCTCCAGGGAAAGAGACCCAGTACTTC. Its protein is CASSLAPGKETQYF. Supplemented by reference TRBV7-2 and TRBJ2-5, the full variable domain reads GAGVSQSPSNKVTEKGKDVELRCDPISGHTALYWYRQSLGQGLEFLIYFQGNSAPDKSGLPSDRFSAERTGGSVSTLTIQRTQQEDSAVYLCASSLAPGKETQYFGPGTRLLVL.

A few counts support this clonotype. The rearrangement uses TRBV20-1 and TRBJ1-1; D is uncertain. This CDR3 is 14 amino acids long. The germline CDR1 and CDR2 sequences are DFQATT and SNEGSKA (reference sequence). V lost 1 base to trimming and J lost 2 bases, with 11 bases between them. CDR3 nucleotides: TGCAGTGCTAGAGTAGGAGGGTATAACACTGAAGCTTTCTTT. This translates into CSARVGGYNTEAFF.